Described below is a single T cell receptor (beta chain) sequence and its context. This entry belongs to a study of blood T cell repertoires in COVID-19. The germline CDR1 and CDR2 sequences are SNHLY and FYNNEI. Germline trimming cut 8 bases from V and 5 bases from J; bases unmatched to any gene: 7. There are 14 residues in the CDR3. Produced via immunoSEQ multiplex PCR; TCRdb's table is partial and in-frame only. Among about 270,000 clones listed, 80% to 90% were seen once. This TCR was recovered from a woman aged 70-85 years with acute or convalescent COVID-19. Sample: peripheral blood. The V call is TRBV2, the J call TRBJ2-1; 9 bases are shared with TRBD2. Here the CDR3 reads CASRKTSGNNEQFF. CDR3 coding DNA: TGTGCCAGCCGGAAGACTAGCGGAAACAATGAGCAGTTCTTC.